Given below is one TCR beta chain in context. Using immunoSEQ multiplex PCR, the repertoire was profiled, and TCRdb retains in-frame clones only, with some absent. Among roughly 72,000 clones listed, 85% to 95% were seen once. The sample comes from a study of T cell changes during pregnancy in multiple sclerosis. The CDR3 length is 14 residues. V shed 7 bases and J shed 1 base, with 12 bases lying between them. Germline CDR1 SNHLY, CDR2 FYNNEI. The specimen comprised CD4+ T cells from peripheral blood mononuclear cells, sampled before pregnancy. This chain links TRBV2 with TRBJ2-3, with D perhaps matching TRBD2 (6 bases). The sequence was collected from a female donor with multiple sclerosis, enrolled in a pregnancy study. CDR3 loop: CASKQASGTDTQYF. In nucleotides, the CDR3 is TGTGCCAGCAAGCAGGCTAGCGGCACAGATACGCAGTATTTT.